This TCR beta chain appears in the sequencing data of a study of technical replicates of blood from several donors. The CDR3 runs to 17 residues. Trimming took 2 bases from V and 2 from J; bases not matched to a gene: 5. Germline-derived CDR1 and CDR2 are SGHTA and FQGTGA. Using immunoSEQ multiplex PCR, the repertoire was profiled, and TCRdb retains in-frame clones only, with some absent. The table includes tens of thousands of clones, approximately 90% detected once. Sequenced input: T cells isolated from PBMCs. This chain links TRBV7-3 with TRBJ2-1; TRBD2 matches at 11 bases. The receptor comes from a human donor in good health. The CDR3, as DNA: TGTGCCAGCAGCTTACTAGCGGGAGGTAGCCCCTACAATGAGCAGTTCTTC. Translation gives CASSLLAGGSPYNEQFF.